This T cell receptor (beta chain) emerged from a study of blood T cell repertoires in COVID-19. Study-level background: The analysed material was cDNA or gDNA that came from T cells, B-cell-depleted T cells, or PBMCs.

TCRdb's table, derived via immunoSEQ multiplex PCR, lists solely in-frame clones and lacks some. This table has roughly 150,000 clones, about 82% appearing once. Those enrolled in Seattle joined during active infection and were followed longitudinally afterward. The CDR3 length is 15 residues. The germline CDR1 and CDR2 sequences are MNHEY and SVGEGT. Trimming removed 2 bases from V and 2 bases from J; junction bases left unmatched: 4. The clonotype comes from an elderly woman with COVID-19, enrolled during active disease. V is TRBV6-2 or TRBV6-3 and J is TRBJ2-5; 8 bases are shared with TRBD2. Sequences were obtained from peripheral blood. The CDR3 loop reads CASSYGAGVQETQYF. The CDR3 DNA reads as TGTGCCAGCAGTTACGGAGCGGGGGTACAAGAGACCCAGTACTTC.